This T cell receptor (beta chain) is drawn from a study of graft-versus-host responses after intestinal transplantation (dated by TCRdb to the early 2020s). A note on the overall study: Recipients received multivisceral, liver-intestinal, or isolated intestinal transplants. Every recipient was given anti-thymocyte globulin induction, then maintenance tacrolimus and steroids for around three years. Bulk TCR-beta CDR3 sequencing was used to track graft-versus-host and host-versus-graft alloreactive T cell clones in the graft, circulation and bone marrow after intestinal transplantation. Alloreactive clones were identified by sequencing pre-transplant mixed lymphocyte reaction products and comparing these products with unstimulated pre-transplant donor and recipient T cells. Of the 20 to 25 intestinal transplant recipients enrolled in the cohort, one of whom was a retransplant, a few patients without pretransplant specimens were excluded. Donor T cell macrochimerism was defined as a peak of at least 4% donor T cells among recipient peripheral blood mononuclear cells. Instead of going to the commercial service, samples from a few later patients were sequenced in-house on an Illumina MiSeq and processed with MiXCR. The investigation overall reported the following: Peak levels of circulating GvH clones were associated with declines in HvG clones early after transplant. Conclusions were limited by the relatively low number and heterogeneity of intestinal transplant patients. High GvH to HvG T cell clonal ratios were observed in the allografts of patients with donor T cell macrochimerism. GvH clones were detected in recipient bone marrow, and some appeared earlier in ileal mucosa or blood, consistent with an intestinal mucosal origin.

A remark on this clone: It lacks a known antigen. Base qualities are not at hand, and no much larger clone is one base apart.

The time point label on this specimen signifies: cells obtained before transplantation from donor or recipient. CD3+CD4+ and CD3+CD8+ populations were FACS-sorted from unstimulated pre-transplant donor and recipient cells taken from spleen or lymph nodes. The library relied on the immunoSEQ multiplex PCR assay. For most patients, genomic DNA was isolated with the Qiagen DNeasy Blood and Tissue Kit and sent frozen to Adaptive Biotechnologies for TCR sequencing. For most patients, high-throughput TCR-beta CDR3 sequencing of genomic DNA was performed by Adaptive Biotechnologies. On the study's bioinformatics: Adaptive's ImmunoSEQ software was the source of the TCR sequencing data for approximately 18 patients, while a few other patients were processed with MiXCR and VDJtools. CD4 versus CD8 sorting errors were corrected by removing sequences found in both subsets at a frequency ratio below 5:1. CDR3 nucleotide sequences shared between donor and recipient were removed because the origin of such sequences could not be assigned. Alloreactive clones required at least 2-fold expansion over unstimulated cells and minimum CFSE-low frequency of 0.002% (template counts) or 0.001% (read counts). Clones detected in sequenced pre-transplant spleen, lymph node, or MLR CFSE-low populations of the donor or recipient were defined as mappable. Cumulative frequency of alloreactive clones was calculated as a percentage of all sequences weighted by copy number. The table was pulled from immuneACCESS by TCRdb, which kept in-frame rearrangements only. Such tables lose some clones; where checked, under half of the loss comes from unresolved V genes, and the rest has no known cause. The DNA gave D and trimming, while V, J and clone size come from that table. The sample yields some 83,000 clones; 91% were counted once. 0.09% to 0.1% of the sample is in the top ten clones.

This specimen was unstimulated CD4+ T cells sorted from spleen or lymph node cells, taken before intestinal transplant. The origin of this receptor is a human donor who received an intestinal transplant.

CDR3 reads: CASSIYRQITNYGYTF. The nucleotide sequence is given as TGTGCCAGTAGTATATATCGACAGATAACTAACTATGGCTACACCTTC. The chain employs TRBV19 and TRBJ1-2; TRBD1 might be the D gene, on 5 matching bases. CDR1 is given as LNHDA and CDR2 as SQIVND, both from the germline V gene (reference sequence). The junction carries 13 bases between V and J, which are trimmed by 2 bases and 0 bases respectively. From its cysteine to its phenylalanine, the CDR3 spans 16 amino acids. The entry retains the CDR3 DNA only, 48 bases that are in frame from base 1.